These 21 T cell receptor beta chains share one sample of origin, sequenced in a study of post-analysis software for immune sequencing data. Study-wide points: A handful of TRBV segments, including TRBV5-6, TRBV5-1 and TRBV20-1, were more frequent in patients than controls.

These TCRs' antigens remain unknown. Carried by the TCR beta cDNA libraries were unique molecular identifiers. TCRdb fed the PCR reads into MiXCR, producing one record per CDR3 protein. This sample has roughly 200,000 distinct CDR3 sequences; 29% occur once, and the top ten carry roughly 3.4%. Sequencing was carried out using blood. Receptor source: a girl aged 2-17 years with multiple sclerosis.

The rearrangement uses TRBV5-1 and TRBJ1-1; D might be TRBD1 (5 bases). V dropped 1 base and J dropped 6 bases, with 13 bases sitting between them. Germline CDR1 and CDR2: SGHRS and YFSETQ. There are 14 residues in the CDR3. The CDR3 protein is CASSLRQSLAEAFF. In DNA form, the CDR3 reads TGCGCCAGCAGCTTGAGACAGTCTCTTGCTGAAGCTTTCTTT.

This clonotype was picked up a small number of times. The junction shows a germline mismatch at one end, possibly a read error. The chain employs TRBV12-3 or TRBV12-4 and TRBJ2-3; TRBD2 aligns across 10 bases. This CDR3 is built from 15 residues. The CDR3: CASRLAGGHSDTQYF. The CDR3 region has the DNA TGTGCCAGCAGGTTAGCGGGAGGCCACTCCGATACGCAGTATTTT.

This clonotype was picked up a small number of times. This rearrangement joins TRBV7-9 to TRBJ1-1; no definite D call. Deletions cut 3 bases from V and 3 bases from J, with 8 bases between. CDR3 size: 13 residues. In germline, CDR1 is SEHNR, CDR2 FQNEAQ (reference sequence). The CDR3 loop reads CASSLRQDTEAFF. The CDR3 region has the DNA TGTGCCAGCAGCTTGAGGCAGGACACTGAAGCTTTCTTT.

V is TRBV5-6 and J is TRBJ1-5, with D tentatively TRBD1 (5 bases). Between the trimmed V and J ends, which lost 4 bases and 0 bases, there was a span of 11 bases. The CDR3 is 15 residues long. Per germline, CDR1 SGHDT and CDR2 YYEEEE. The CDR3 here is CASSGGPFSNQPQHF. The CDR3 DNA reads TGTGCCAGCAGCGGGGGACCATTTAGCAATCAGCCCCAGCATTTT. Full variable domain (remainder filled in from reference TRBV5-6 and TRBJ1-5): DAGVTQSPTHLIKTRGQQVTLRCSPKSGHDTVSWYQQALGQGPQFIFQYYEEEERQRGNFPDRFSGHQFPNYSSELNVNALLLGDSALYLCASSGGPFSNQPQHFGDGTRLSIL.

This chain uses TRBV20-1 with TRBJ2-1; 14 nucleotides agree with TRBD2. CDR3 size: 16 residues. The junction had 7 bases not matched to a gene; V was cut back by 6 bases and J by 3 bases. Germline CDR1 and CDR2: DFQATT and SNEGSKA (reference sequence). DNA for the CDR3: TGCAGTGCACAGACTAGCGGGGGGGCCTACTACAATGAGCAGTTCTTC. Protein sequence: CSAQTSGGAYYNEQFF.

The chain couples TRBV2 to TRBJ1-6, with D possibly TRBD1 on 5 matching bases. Germline values: CDR1 SNHLY, CDR2 FYNNEI. The CDR3 length is 16 residues. Trimming left V 4 bases short and J 7 bases short, with 17 bases between. CDR3 nucleotide sequence: TGTGCCAGCAGTGGCGTTCCAGGGTTATCGAATTCACCCCTCCACTTT. Translation: CASSGVPGLSNSPLHF.

This clonotype appeared many times. The chain recombines TRBV15 with TRBJ2-7, with 11 bases that match TRBD2. This CDR3 has 17 residues. V lost 0 bases, J lost 5 bases, and 9 bases stayed unmatched. Germline CDR1 LNHNV, CDR2 YYDKDF (reference sequence). The CDR3 DNA reads as TGTGCCACCAGCAGAGATAGGCCTAGCGGGGGGATTCACGAGCAGTACTTC. Its protein product is CATSRDRPSGGIHEQYF.

V gene TRBV18 combines with J gene TRBJ2-3; D not certain. This CDR3 is 14 amino acids long. Trimming pared 2 bases from V and 2 bases from J, leaving 8 bases between. CDR1 is KGHSH, CDR2 LQKENI, per germline. CDR3 DNA: TGTGCCAGCTCACCATCAAGGTCCACAGATACGCAGTATTTT. Translating gives CASSPSRSTDTQYF.

On this clonotype itself: Since a much larger clone is just one base distant, this may be a read error. The CDR3 reads CASKRSPPTYERYF. CDR3 DNA: TGTGCCAGCAAGAGGAGCCCACCCACCTACGAGCGGTACTTC. The rearrangement joins TRBV28 to TRBJ2-7; unclear D gene. This CDR3 contains 14 residues. Germline CDR1 MDHEN, CDR2 SYDVKM.

In regard to this clonotype: A read error is possible here, since a much larger clone lies one base away. This chain links TRBV27 with TRBJ2-5; D gene uncertain. Trimming left V 0 bases short and J 11 bases short, with 13 bases between. The germline gives CDR1 MNHEY, CDR2 SMNVEV (reference sequence). The CDR3 has 13 residues. The CDR3 sequence: CASSLSAGREQYF. DNA for the CDR3: TGTGCCAGCAGTTTATCGGCCGGAAGAGAGCAGTACTTC.

The V gene is TRBV12-3 or TRBV12-4, the J gene TRBJ2-1; TRBD2 matches 10 bases. The CDR3 is made up of 15 amino acids. J gave up 9 bases and V 5 bases, and 10 bases lay outside the gene matches. DNA of the CDR3: TGTGCCAGCAGTATAAAAGCGGGAGGGCCGGCTGAGCAGTTCTTC. It translates to CASSIKAGGPAEQFF.

On this clonotype: A single base separates this from a much larger clone, so it may be a read error. The chain carries TRBV2 and TRBJ2-4; tentatively, D is TRBD2 (5 bases). The last part of the DNA fits TRBJ2-7 better; the J call may be wrong. This CDR3 region has 14 residues. In germline, CDR1 is SNHLY, CDR2 FYNNEI. This chain's CDR3 is CASSGTRRDSEQYF. Here the CDR3 DNA reads TGTGCCAGCAGTGGTACCAGACGGGATAGCGAGCAGTACTTC.

A few counts support this clonotype. A clone one base away is much larger, so this may be a read error. The chain recombines TRBV12-3 or TRBV12-4 with TRBJ2-7; 9 bases map to TRBD1. The CDR3 is 14 amino acids. CDR3 DNA sequence: TGTGCCGGCAGCTTCGGACAGGGGTTGCACGAGCAGTACTTC. As protein: CAGSFGQGLHEQYF.

This clonotype was recorded at least ten times. This sequence joins TRBV12-3 or TRBV12-4 and TRBJ2-1, with 7 bases aligning to TRBD2. V trimming: 1 base; J trimming: 8 bases; junction bases outside the gene matches: 5. The CDR3 extends over 14 amino acids. The CDR3 spells CASSLGLAIDEQFF. CDR3 in DNA: TGTGCCAGCAGTTTAGGACTAGCTATCGATGAGCAGTTCTTC.

Remarks on this clonotype: A much larger clone differs from this one at a single base, so this may be a read error. The chain links TRBV7-2 to TRBJ2-4, with D tentatively TRBD2 (6 bases). Trimming stripped 7 bases from V and 13 bases from J, with 20 bases between. This CDR3 spans 13 amino acids. The germline CDR1 and CDR2 sequences are SGHTA and FQGNSA. CDR3 protein: CASNSGPAREQYF. The CDR3 DNA is TGTGCCAGCAACTCCGGACCGGCTCGGGAGCAGTACTTC.

Only a few counts were recorded for this clonotype. J is TRBJ1-6 and V is TRBV19; 8 positions agree with TRBD1. The CDR3 runs to 15 residues. V lost 7 bases to trimming and J lost 7 bases; unmatched junction nucleotides: 9. The V gene's germline CDR1 is LNHDA and CDR2 SQIVND (reference sequence). CDR3 amino acids: CASTRDRRSNSPLHF. CDR3 nucleotides: TGTGCCAGTACCCGGGACAGGCGGAGCAATTCACCCCTCCACTTT.

Only a few counts were recorded for this clonotype. The chain links TRBV28 to TRBJ2-3, with a weak D call TRBD2 (7 bases). Between the trimmed V and J ends, which lost 6 bases and 10 bases, there was a span of 23 bases. Germline-derived CDR1 and CDR2 are MDHEN and SYDVKM. The CDR3 length is 15 residues. The chain's CDR3 is CASRTPRGGEDPQYF. CDR3 in DNA: TGTGCCAGCAGGACTCCTAGGGGGGGAGAGGATCCGCAGTATTTT.

This clonotype occurred many times. The CDR3 nucleotides read TGTGCCAGCAGGGTCGGATTAGGGGAATTCGGTGTCTACACCTTC. Translation: CASRVGLGEFGVYTF. The V and J genes are TRBV25-1 and TRBJ1-2; D is perhaps TRBD1 (5 bases). The CDR3 consists of 15 residues. Germline V CDR1 and CDR2: MGHDK, SYGVNS. Deletions cut 6 bases from V and 10 bases from J, with 24 bases between.

As regards this clonotype: One end of the junction varies from germline; a read error may be responsible. The rearrangement joins TRBV2 to TRBJ2-1; 13 nucleotides align to TRBD2. The CDR3 runs 18 residues. Germline CDR1 reads SNHLY; CDR2 reads FYNNEI. CDR3 nucleotide sequence: TGTGCCAGCAGTGACGGGACTAGCGGGGTCCCCTCCTACAATGGGCAGTTCTTC. Residues: CASSDGTSGVPSYNGQFF.

This clonotype appeared a few times. A clone one base away is much larger, so this may be a read error. The genes are TRBV10-3 and TRBJ2-1; possible D gene TRBD1, 6 bases. In germline, CDR1 is ENHRY, CDR2 SYGVKD. The CDR3 sequence is 13 residues long. Deletions cut 6 bases from V and 9 bases from J, with 15 bases between. In DNA, the CDR3 is TGTGCCATCAGATTCACAGGGAAGAGTGAGCAGTTCTTC. Protein: CAIRFTGKSEQFF.

This clonotype was picked up many times. The chain joins TRBV7-2 to TRBJ2-5; D gene unclear. CDR1 is SGHTA and CDR2 is FQGNSA in the germline V gene. V lost 4 bases, J lost 1 base, and 7 bases lay in between. This CDR3 region has 13 residues. The CDR3 sequence: CASSWVPQETQYF. CDR3 in DNA: TGTGCCAGCAGCTGGGTCCCCCAAGAGACCCAGTACTTC. The full variable domain, its missing parts supplied by reference TRBV7-2 and TRBJ2-5, is GAGVSQSPSNKVTEKGKDVELRCDPISGHTALYWYRQSLGQGLEFLIYFQGNSAPDKSGLPSDRFSAERTGGSVSTLTIQRTQQEDSAVYLCASSWVPQETQYFGPGTRLLVL.